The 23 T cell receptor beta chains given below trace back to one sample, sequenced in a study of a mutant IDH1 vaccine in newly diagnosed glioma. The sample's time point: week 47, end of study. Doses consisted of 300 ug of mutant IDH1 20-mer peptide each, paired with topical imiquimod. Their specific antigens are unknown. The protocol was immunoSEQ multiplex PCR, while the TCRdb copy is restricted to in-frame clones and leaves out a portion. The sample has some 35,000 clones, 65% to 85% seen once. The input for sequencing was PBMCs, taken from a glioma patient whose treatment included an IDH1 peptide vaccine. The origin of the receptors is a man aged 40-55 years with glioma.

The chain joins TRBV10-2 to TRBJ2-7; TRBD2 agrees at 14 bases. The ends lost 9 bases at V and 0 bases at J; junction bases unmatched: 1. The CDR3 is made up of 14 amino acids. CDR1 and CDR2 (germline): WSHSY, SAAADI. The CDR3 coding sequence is TGCGCCAGTGGGACTAGCGGGAGCTCCTACGAGCAGTACTTC. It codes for CASGTSGSSYEQYF.

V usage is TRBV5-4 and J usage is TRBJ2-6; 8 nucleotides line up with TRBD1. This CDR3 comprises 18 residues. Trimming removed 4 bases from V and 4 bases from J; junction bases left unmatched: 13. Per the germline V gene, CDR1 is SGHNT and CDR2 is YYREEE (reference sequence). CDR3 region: CASSAGRTGLGGANVLTF. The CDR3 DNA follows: TGTGCCAGCAGCGCGGGCCGGACAGGGCTTGGAGGGGCCAACGTCCTGACTTTC.

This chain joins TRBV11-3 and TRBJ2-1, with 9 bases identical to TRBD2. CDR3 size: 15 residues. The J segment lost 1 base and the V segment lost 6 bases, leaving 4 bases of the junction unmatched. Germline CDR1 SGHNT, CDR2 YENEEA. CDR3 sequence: CASSPLAGSYNEQFF. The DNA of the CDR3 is TGTGCCAGCAGTCCCCTAGCGGGATCCTACAATGAGCAGTTCTTC.

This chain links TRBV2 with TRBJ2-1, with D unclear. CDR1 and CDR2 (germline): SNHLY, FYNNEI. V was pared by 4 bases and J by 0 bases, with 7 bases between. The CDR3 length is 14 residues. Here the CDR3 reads CASSVRSSYNEQFF. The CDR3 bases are TGTGCCAGCAGTGTTCGGAGCTCCTACAATGAGCAGTTCTTC. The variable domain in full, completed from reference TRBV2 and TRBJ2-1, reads EPEVTQTPSHQVTQMGQEVILRCVPISNHLYFYWYRQILGQKVEFLVSFYNNEISEKSEIFDDQFSVERPDGSNFTLKIRSTKLEDSAMYFCASSVRSSYNEQFFGPGTRLTVL.

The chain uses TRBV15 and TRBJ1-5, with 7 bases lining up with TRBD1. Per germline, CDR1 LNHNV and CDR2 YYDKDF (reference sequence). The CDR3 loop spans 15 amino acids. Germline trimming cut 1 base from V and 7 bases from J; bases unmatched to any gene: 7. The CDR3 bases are TGTGCCACCAGCAGAGGTGAAGGGGGCAGGCAGCCCCAGCATTTT. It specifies CATSRGEGGRQPQHF.

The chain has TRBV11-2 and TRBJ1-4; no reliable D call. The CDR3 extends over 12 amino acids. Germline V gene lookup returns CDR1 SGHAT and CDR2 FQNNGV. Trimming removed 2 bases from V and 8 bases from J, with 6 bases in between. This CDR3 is CASSLFGEKLFF. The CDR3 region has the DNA TGTGCCAGCAGCTTATTCGGCGAAAAACTGTTTTTT.

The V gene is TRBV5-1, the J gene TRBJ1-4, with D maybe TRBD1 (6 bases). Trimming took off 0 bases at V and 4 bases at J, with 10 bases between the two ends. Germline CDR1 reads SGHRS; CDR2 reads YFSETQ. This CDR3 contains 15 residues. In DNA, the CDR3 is TGCGCCAGCAGCTTGGTTGGGGGCCGTAATGAAAAACTGTTTTTT. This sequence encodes CASSLVGGRNEKLFF.

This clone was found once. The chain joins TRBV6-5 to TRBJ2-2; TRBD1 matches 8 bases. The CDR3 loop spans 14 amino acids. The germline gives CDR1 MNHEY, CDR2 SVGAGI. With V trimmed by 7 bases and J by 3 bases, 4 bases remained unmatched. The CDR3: CASKGQGDTGELFF. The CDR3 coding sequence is TGTGCCAGCAAAGGACAGGGAGACACCGGGGAGCTGTTTTTT.

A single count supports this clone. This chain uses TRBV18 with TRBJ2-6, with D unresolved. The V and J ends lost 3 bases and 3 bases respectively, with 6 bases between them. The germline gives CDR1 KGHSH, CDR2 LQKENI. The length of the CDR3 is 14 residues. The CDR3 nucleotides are TGTGCCAGCTCACCTCGAGGTGGGGCCAACGTCCTGACTTTC. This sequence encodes CASSPRGGANVLTF.

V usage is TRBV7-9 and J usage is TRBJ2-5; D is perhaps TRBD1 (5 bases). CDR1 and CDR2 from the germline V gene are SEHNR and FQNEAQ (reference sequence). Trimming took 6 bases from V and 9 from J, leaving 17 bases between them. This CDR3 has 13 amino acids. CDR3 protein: CASSPGSTEPQYF. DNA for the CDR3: TGTGCCAGCAGTCCAGGGTCTACGGAGCCCCAGTACTTC.

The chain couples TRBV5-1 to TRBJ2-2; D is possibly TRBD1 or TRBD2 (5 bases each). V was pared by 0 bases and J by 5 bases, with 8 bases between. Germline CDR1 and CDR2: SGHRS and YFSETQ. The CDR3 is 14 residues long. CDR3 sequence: CASSLAEGTGELFF. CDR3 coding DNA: TGCGCCAGCAGCTTGGCCGAGGGGACCGGGGAGCTGTTTTTT.

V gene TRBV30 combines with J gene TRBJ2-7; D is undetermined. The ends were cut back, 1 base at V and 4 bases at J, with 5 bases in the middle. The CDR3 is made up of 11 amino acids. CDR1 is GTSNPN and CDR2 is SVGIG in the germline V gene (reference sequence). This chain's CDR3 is CAWSAGYEQYV. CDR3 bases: TGTGCCTGGAGTGCCGGTTACGAGCAGTACGTC.

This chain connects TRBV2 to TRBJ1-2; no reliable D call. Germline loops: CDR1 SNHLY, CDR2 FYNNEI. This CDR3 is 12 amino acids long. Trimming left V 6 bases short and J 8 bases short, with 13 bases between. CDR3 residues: CASRQEPWGYTF. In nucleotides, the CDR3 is TGTGCCAGCAGGCAGGAGCCATGGGGCTACACCTTC.

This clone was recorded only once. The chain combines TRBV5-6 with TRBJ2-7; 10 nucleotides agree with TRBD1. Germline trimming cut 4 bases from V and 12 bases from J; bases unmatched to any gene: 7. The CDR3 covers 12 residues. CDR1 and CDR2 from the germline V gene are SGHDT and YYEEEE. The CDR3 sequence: CASSVGQGVRYV. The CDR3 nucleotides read TGTGCCAGCAGCGTCGGACAGGGGGTTCGGTACGTC.

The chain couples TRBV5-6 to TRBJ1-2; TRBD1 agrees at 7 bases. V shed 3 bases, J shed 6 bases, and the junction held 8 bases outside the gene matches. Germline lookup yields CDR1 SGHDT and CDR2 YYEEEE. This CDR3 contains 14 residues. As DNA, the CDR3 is TGTGCCAGCAGCTCTGACAGGGTCTGGGATGGCTACACCTTC. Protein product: CASSSDRVWDGYTF.

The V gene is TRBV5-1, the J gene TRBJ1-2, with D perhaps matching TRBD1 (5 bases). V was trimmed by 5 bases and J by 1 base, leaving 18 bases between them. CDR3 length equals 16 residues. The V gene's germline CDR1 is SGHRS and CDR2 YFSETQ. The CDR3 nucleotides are TGCGCCAGCAGGGCCGGGGGAACCGGGAGTAACTATGGCTACACCTTC. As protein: CASRAGGTGSNYGYTF. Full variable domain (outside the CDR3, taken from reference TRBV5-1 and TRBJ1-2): KAGVTQTPRYLIKTRGQQVTLSCSPISGHRSVSWYQQTPGQGLQFLFEYFSETQRNKGNFPGRFSGRQFSNSRSEMNVSTLELGDSALYLCASRAGGTGSNYGYTFGSGTRLTVV.

The CDR3 region is CASSLPQGRIRGSYNEQFF. Here the CDR3 DNA reads TGTGCCAGTAGCCTCCCCCAGGGCCGTATCCGGGGCTCCTACAATGAGCAGTTCTTC. The gene calls are TRBV19 and TRBJ2-1; tentatively, D is TRBD1 or TRBD2 (5 bases each). Germline V gives CDR1 LNHDA, CDR2 SQIVND (reference sequence). The CDR3 consists of 19 residues. With 6 bases removed from V and 0 bases from J, the gap between germline ends came to 24 bases.

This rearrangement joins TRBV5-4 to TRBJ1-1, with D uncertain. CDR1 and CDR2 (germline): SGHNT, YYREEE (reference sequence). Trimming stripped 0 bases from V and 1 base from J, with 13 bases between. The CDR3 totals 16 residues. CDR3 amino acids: CASSLDPEPTNTEAFF. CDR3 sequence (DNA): TGTGCCAGCAGCTTGGATCCAGAGCCGACGAACACTGAAGCTTTCTTT.

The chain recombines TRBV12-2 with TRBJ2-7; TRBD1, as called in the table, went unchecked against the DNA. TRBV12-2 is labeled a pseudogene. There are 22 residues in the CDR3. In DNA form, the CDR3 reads TGTGCAAGTCGCACCTTCAAGCGGCCCGGGGACAGGGAGTCCCATGGGTTCAACGAGCAGTACTTC. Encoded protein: CASRTFKRPGDRESHGFNEQYF.

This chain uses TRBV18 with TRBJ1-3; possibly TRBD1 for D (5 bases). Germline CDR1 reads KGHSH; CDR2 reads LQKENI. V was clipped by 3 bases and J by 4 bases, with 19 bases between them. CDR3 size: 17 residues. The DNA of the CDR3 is TGTGCCAGCTCACCCAAAACCACCAGGGCCGGCGGAAACACCATATATTTT. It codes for CASSPKTTRAGGNTIYF.

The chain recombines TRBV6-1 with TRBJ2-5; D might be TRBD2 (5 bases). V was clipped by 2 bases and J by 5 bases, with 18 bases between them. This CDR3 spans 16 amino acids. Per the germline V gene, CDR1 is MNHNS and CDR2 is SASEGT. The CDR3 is CASSELAGPRDETQYF. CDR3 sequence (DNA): TGTGCCAGCAGTGAATTGGCAGGCCCTCGGGATGAGACCCAGTACTTC.

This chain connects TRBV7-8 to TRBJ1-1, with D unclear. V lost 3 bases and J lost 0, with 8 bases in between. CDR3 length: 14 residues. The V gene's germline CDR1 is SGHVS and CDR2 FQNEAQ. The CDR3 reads CASSFSTMNTEAFF. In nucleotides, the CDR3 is TGTGCCAGCAGCTTTTCCACGATGAACACTGAAGCTTTCTTT.

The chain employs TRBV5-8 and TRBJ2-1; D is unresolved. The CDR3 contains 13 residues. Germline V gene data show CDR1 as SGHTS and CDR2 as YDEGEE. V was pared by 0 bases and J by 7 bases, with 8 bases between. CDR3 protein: CASSLDGLNEQFF. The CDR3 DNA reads TGTGCCAGCAGCTTGGATGGGCTAAATGAGCAGTTCTTC.